The 3 T cell receptor beta chains in this list originate from one sample, sequenced in a study of shared clonotypes between healthy human individuals. Sequenced by immunoSEQ multiplex PCR; TCRdb stores in-frame clones only, minus some. Among about 710,000 clones listed, over 60% were seen once. The specimen sequenced was memory CD4+ T cells sorted from blood. Specified subset: CD45RA-negative fraction. The source of these receptors is a woman aged 25-40 years in good health.

This chain links TRBV14 with TRBJ2-1; TRBD2 agrees at 7 bases. Trimming took 4 bases from V and 13 from J; bases not matched to a gene: 19. The germline gives CDR1 SGHDN, CDR2 FVKESK. CDR3 length: 16 amino acids. This CDR3 reads CASSRTGEGLPLRQFF. CDR3 coding DNA: TGTGCCAGCAGCCGGACGGGGGAGGGGCTACCTCTTCGACAGTTCTTC.

The gene calls are TRBV5-1 and TRBJ2-3; 9 bases are shared with TRBD1. The germline gives CDR1 SGHRS, CDR2 YFSETQ. Trimming cost V 5 bases and J 2 bases; bases outside gene matches: 9. This CDR3 has 16 residues. Here the CDR3 DNA reads TGCGCCAGCAGTGGACGGACAGGGGATTTCACAGATACGCAGTATTTT. It specifies CASSGRTGDFTDTQYF.

With regard to this clone: A clone one base away is much larger, so this may be a read error. V gene TRBV4-1 combines with J gene TRBJ1-5; D remains ambiguous. The CDR3 is 14 amino acids. The germline V gene encodes CDR1 MGHRA and CDR2 YSYEKL. Trimming pared 2 bases from V and 4 bases from J, leaving 9 bases between. The CDR3 region has the DNA TGCGCCAGCAGCCAAAATAACGGTAATCAGCCCCAGCATTTT. Its protein is CASSQNNGNQPQHF.